This T cell receptor (beta chain) was identified during a study of CD8+ T cells in alopecia areata. Looking at the study overall: Treated patients were given 5 to 10 mg oral tofacitinib twice daily.

V dropped 3 bases and J dropped 1 base, with 13 bases sitting between them. Per the germline V gene, CDR1 is SGHDT and CDR2 is YYEEEE. The CDR3 consists of 16 residues. Turning to this clone: Antigen specificity is unknown.

Whole-study findings and limits: Given one nonresponder, whether baseline CD8+ expansion relates to response remains uncertain.

Reverse transcription of extracted RNA yielded cDNA, which provided the sequencing template. Assay: immunoSEQ multiplex PCR; the TCRdb copy retains only in-frame clones and omits some. The sample holds more than 150,000 clones; about 47% are singletons and the top ten take roughly 9.1%. Treatment in this sample: oral pan-JAK inhibitor, 5-10 mg twice daily. The sequence derives from a human donor with alopecia areata. This chain joins TRBV5-6 and TRBJ2-2; D perhaps matches TRBD2 (5 bases). The specimen comprised CD8+ T cells sorted from blood, sampled at roughly week 52, from a patient treated with tofacitinib. The CDR3 coding sequence is TGTGCCAGCAGCTGGCCTATCGAGGGGAACACCGGGGAGCTGTTTTTT. Protein sequence: CASSWPIEGNTGELFF.